This is a list of T cell receptor beta chains from one sample in a study of blood T cell repertoires in COVID-19. Sequencing used immunoSEQ multiplex PCR; TCRdb keeps in-frame clones, though not all of them. Here the sample spans roughly 250,000 clones, 90% to 95% being singletons. Input material: PBMCs or T cells enriched from blood (not recorded which). The receptors here all came from a woman between 18 and 29 years old who had recovered from COVID-19. Each CDR3 is given with its conserved first and last residue. A D gene is named only where the DNA matches it firmly. The size of a clone is reported for some rows only, either as once, few or many, or as a class for expanded clones.

d_gene	v_gene	abundance	j_gene	CDR3aa	CDR3nt
TRBD1	TRBV15	NA	TRBJ1-1	CATSRGQGARITEAFF	TGTGCCACCAGCAGGGGTCAGGGGGCCCGGATCACTGAAGCTTTCTTT
TRBD2	TRBV27	NA	TRBJ2-5	CASSRSGGVQETQYF	TGTGCCAGCAGTCGTAGCGGGGGGGTCCAAGAGACCCAGTACTTC
TRBD1	TRBV6-5	NA	TRBJ1-2	CASSKTGNYGYTF	TGTGCCAGCAGTAAGACAGGGAACTATGGCTACACCTTC
NA	TRBV12-3/TRBV12-4	NA	TRBJ1-1	CASSTGLDTEAFF	TGTGCCAGCAGTACAGGGTTGGACACTGAAGCTTTCTTT
TRBD1	TRBV19	NA	TRBJ1-5	CASSSGQGHQPQHF	TGTGCCAGTAGTAGCGGACAGGGGCATCAGCCCCAGCATTTT
NA	TRBV28	NA	TRBJ2-7	CASRKGGGAYEQYF	TGTGCCAGCAGGAAAGGAGGGGGCGCCTACGAGCAGTACTTC
NA	TRBV19	once	TRBJ1-2	CASSWPGEGYYGYTF	TGTGCCAGTAGTTGGCCCGGGGAAGGGTACTATGGCTACACCTTC
NA	TRBV25-1	NA	TRBJ1-2	CASSSRGGYTF	TGTGCCAGCAGCTCCAGGGGTGGCTACACCTTC
TRBD1	TRBV28	NA	TRBJ1-2	CASSLEGTGVSYGYTF	TGTGCCAGCAGTTTAGAAGGGACAGGGGTATCCTATGGCTACACCTTC
NA	TRBV29-1	NA	TRBJ1-1	CSGQSRQVGTEAFF	TGCAGCGGGCAAAGCCGGCAGGTGGGCACTGAAGCTTTCTTT
NA	TRBV2	NA	TRBJ1-5	CASSVDTSSNQPQHF	TGTGCCAGCAGCGTCGACACCTCCTCCAATCAGCCCCAGCATTTT
NA	TRBV6-5	NA	TRBJ1-3	CASMGGQGNTIYF	TGTGCCAGCATGGGGGGGCAAGGAAACACCATATATTTT
TRBD2	TRBV6-5	NA	TRBJ2-1	CASSPAGGWDNEQFF	TGTGCCAGCAGCCCCGCGGGAGGGTGGGACAATGAGCAGTTCTTC
NA	TRBV5-1	few	TRBJ2-2	CASHTGQITGELFF	TGCGCCAGCCATACAGGGCAGATAACCGGGGAGCTGTTTTTT
NA	TRBV10-3	NA	TRBJ1-4	CAAGGGINEKLFF	TGTGCCGCGGGGGGAGGGATCAATGAAAAACTGTTTTTT
TRBD1	TRBV7-9	NA	TRBJ1-2	CASSFPGTGGYTF	TGTGCCAGCAGCTTTCCAGGGACAGGGGGCTACACCTTC
NA	TRBV4-3	NA	TRBJ2-3	CASSQGGGRDTQYF	TGCGCCAGCAGCCAAGGGGGGGGCAGGGATACGCAGTATTTT
NA	TRBV3-1/TRBV3-2	NA	TRBJ2-3	CASSLSRNILDTQYF	TGTGCCAGCAGCCTCTCTAGGAATATCTTAGATACGCAGTATTTT
TRBD1	TRBV29-1	NA	TRBJ1-5	CSAGTANQPQHF	TGCAGCGCGGGGACAGCCAATCAGCCCCAGCATTTT
TRBD1	TRBV5-4	NA	TRBJ1-2	CASSLRAGGTDGYTF	TGTGCCAGCAGCTTGAGGGCAGGGGGAACGGATGGCTACACCTTC
NA	TRBV3-1/TRBV3-2	NA	TRBJ2-7	CASPSSYEQYF	TGTGCCAGCCCGTCTTCCTACGAGCAGTACTTC
TRBD1	TRBV4-3	once	TRBJ1-2	CASSQDAGGADGYTF	TGCGCCAGCAGCCAAGATGCAGGGGGCGCAGATGGCTACACCTTC
NA	TRBV2	once	TRBJ2-5	CASTGTRKETQYF	TGTGCCAGCACGGGGACAAGAAAAGAGACCCAGTACTTC
NA	TRBV6-5	NA	TRBJ2-5	CASLRVHSERETQYF	TGTGCCAGCTTGCGCGTCCACTCAGAGCGGGAGACCCAGTACTTC
TRBD1	TRBV5-5	NA	TRBJ2-3	CASTPGQGVSPTDTQYF	TGTGCCAGCACCCCGGGACAGGGGGTATCCCCCACAGATACGCAGTATTTT
NA	TRBV10-3	NA	TRBJ1-6	CAISEQGSLGALHF	TGTGCCATCAGTGAGCAGGGTTCCTTAGGAGCCCTCCACTTT
TRBD2	TRBV7-2	NA	TRBJ2-3	CASSLVAGGLTTDTQYF	TGTGCCAGCAGCTTGGTCGCGGGGGGGCTGACGACAGATACGCAGTATTTT
TRBD2	TRBV12-5	NA	TRBJ2-3	CASGLGSGAGTDTQYF	TGTGCTAGTGGTTTGGGTAGCGGGGCTGGCACAGATACGCAGTATTTT
TRBD1	TRBV7-2	NA	TRBJ1-6	CASSLTTGFVSPLHF	TGTGCCAGCAGCCTAACGACAGGGTTCGTTTCACCCCTCCACTTT
NA	TRBV28	NA	TRBJ1-5	CASSFGAQPQHF	TGTGCCAGCAGTTTTGGGGCTCAGCCCCAGCATTTT
TRBD1	TRBV5-5	NA	TRBJ1-6	CASSLASWLGQGNSPLHF	TGTGCCAGCAGCTTGGCTTCATGGTTGGGACAGGGTAATTCACCCCTCCACTTT
NA	TRBV28	NA	TRBJ1-3	CASSRLGGSGNTIYF	TGTGCCAGCAGTCGGTTGGGGGGCTCTGGAAACACCATATATTTT
TRBD1	TRBV2	NA	TRBJ1-2	CASSDNRGSYGYTF	TGTGCCAGCAGCGATAACAGGGGTAGTTATGGCTACACCTTC
NA	TRBV9	NA	TRBJ1-1	CASSAWTDLNTEAFF	TGTGCCAGCAGCGCCTGGACAGATTTGAACACTGAAGCTTTCTTT